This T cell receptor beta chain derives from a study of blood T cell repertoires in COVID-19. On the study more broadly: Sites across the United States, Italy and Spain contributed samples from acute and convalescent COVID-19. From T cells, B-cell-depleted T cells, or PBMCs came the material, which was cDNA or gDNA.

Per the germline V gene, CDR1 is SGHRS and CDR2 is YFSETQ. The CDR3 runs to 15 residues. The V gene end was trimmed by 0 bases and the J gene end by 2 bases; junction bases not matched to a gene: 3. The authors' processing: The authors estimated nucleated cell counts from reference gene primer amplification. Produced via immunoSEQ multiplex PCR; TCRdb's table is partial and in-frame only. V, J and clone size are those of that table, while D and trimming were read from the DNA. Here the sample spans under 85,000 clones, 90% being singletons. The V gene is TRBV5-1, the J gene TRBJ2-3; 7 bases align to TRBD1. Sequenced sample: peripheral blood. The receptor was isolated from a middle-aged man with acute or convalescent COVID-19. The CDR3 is CASSLDRGSTDTQYF. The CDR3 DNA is TGCGCCAGCAGCTTGGACAGGGGTTCCACAGATACGCAGTATTTT.